The 28 T cell receptor beta chains listed next were all sequenced from one sample in a study of beta chain features in type 1 diabetes. The study reverse transcribed the entire isolated RNA, so it sequenced expressed TCRB transcripts. TCRdb's table, derived via immunoSEQ multiplex PCR, lists solely in-frame clones and lacks some. This sample has roughly 290,000 clones, with approximately 8% found just once. The sequencing sample was made of central memory CD4+ T cells from blood. The receptors here all came from a woman between 18 and 30 years old in good health.

As to this clone: An end of the junction does not agree with germline; a read error may underlie this. The chain combines TRBV7-7 with TRBJ2-1; 13 bases agree with TRBD2. CDR1 and CDR2 from the germline V gene are SSHAT and FNYEAQ (reference sequence). This CDR3 is built from 16 residues. The CDR3 region is CASSLGLAGTYNEQFF. CDR3 nucleotide sequence: TGTGCTAGCAGCTTGGGACTAGCGGGAACCTACAATGAGCAGTTCTTC.

This clone has only a few counts. CDR3 DNA sequence: TGCGCCAGCAGCTTGGTTCCAGGGAACATTCAGTACTTC. Translated, it gives CASSLVPGNIQYF. This chain joins TRBV5-1 and TRBJ2-4; weak D call: TRBD1 (5 bases). CDR3 length: 13 amino acids. Germline CDR1 and CDR2: SGHRS and YFSETQ. V lost 0 bases and J 7 bases, leaving 8 bases between the germline ends.

This clone was seen repeatedly, ten times or more. V and J are TRBV5-1 and TRBJ2-4; D possibly uses TRBD1 or TRBD2 (5 bases each). Trimming took off 4 bases at V and 3 bases at J, with 14 bases between the two ends. CDR3 size: 15 residues. Germline V gene lookup returns CDR1 SGHRS and CDR2 YFSETQ. CDR3 protein: CASSRPQGDKNIQYF. DNA for the CDR3: TGCGCCAGCAGCCGACCCCAGGGAGACAAAAACATTCAGTACTTC.

This clone was found a few times. The J gene is TRBJ2-2, the V gene TRBV29-1; possible D gene TRBD1, 6 bases. This CDR3 has 11 amino acids. Trimming took 5 bases from V and 7 from J, leaving 8 bases between them. CDR1 and CDR2 from the germline V gene are SQVTM and ANQGSEA. CDR3 nucleotides: TGCAGCGTTCGGACAGACGGGGAGCTGTTTTTT. Its protein is CSVRTDGELFF.

CDR3 DNA: TGTGCCTGGAGCAGGGGGCTTCAGCCCCAGCATTTT. It encodes CAWSRGLQPQHF. The chain is built from TRBV30 and TRBJ1-5, with 8 bases lining up with TRBD1. J was trimmed by 6 bases and V by 3 bases; bases with no gene match: 1. From germline, CDR1 is GTSNPN and CDR2 SVGIG (reference sequence). This CDR3 has 12 residues. The whole variable domain, filled in from reference TRBV30 and TRBJ1-5, reads SQTIHQWPATLVQPVGSPLSLECTVEGTSNPNLYWYRQAAGRGLQLLFYSVGIGQISSEVPQNLSASRPQDRQFILSSKKLLLSDSGFYLCAWSRGLQPQHFGDGTRLSIL.

This clone has more than one count but fewer than ten. Here the CDR3 reads CASSRRDREEQYF. The CDR3 DNA reads as TGCGCCAGCAGCCGCCGGGACAGGGAGGAGCAGTACTTC. This chain joins TRBV4-1 and TRBJ2-7; 9 bases fit TRBD1. Germline V CDR1 and CDR2: MGHRA, YSYEKL. CDR3 length equals 13 residues. V was pared by 4 bases and J by 7 bases, with 5 bases of the junction left unmatched.

This clone was detected a few times. This chain's CDR3 is CASSSLPGGGTDTQYF. The DNA of the CDR3 is TGTGCCAGCAGCTCCCTACCAGGGGGTGGCACAGATACGCAGTATTTT. J is TRBJ2-3 and V is TRBV7-8, with TRBD1 identical over 7 bases. CDR1 SGHVS and CDR2 FQNEAQ come from the germline V gene. Germline trimming cut 4 bases from V and 1 base from J; bases unmatched to any gene: 8. The CDR3 is made up of 16 amino acids. The whole variable domain, remainder taken from reference TRBV7-8 and TRBJ2-3, is GAGVSQSPRYKVAKRGQDVALRCDPISGHVSLFWYQQALGQGPEFLTYFQNEAQLDKSGLPSDRFFAERPEGSVSTLKIQRTQQEDSAVYLCASSSLPGGGTDTQYFGPGTRLTVL.

The V call is TRBV11-3, the J call TRBJ2-7, with no clear D. This CDR3 has 11 residues. V was pared by 8 bases and J by 3 bases, with 8 bases between. Germline loops: CDR1 SGHNT, CDR2 YENEEA. CDR3 sequence: CASGPDYEQYF. CDR3 nucleotide sequence: TGTGCCAGCGGTCCCGACTACGAGCAGTACTTC.

This clone was observed a few times. The rearrangement uses TRBV10-3 and TRBJ2-1; 7 nucleotides match TRBD1. J lost 0 bases, V lost 10 bases, and 3 bases had no gene match. Germline V gives CDR1 ENHRY, CDR2 SYGVKD. The CDR3 runs 13 residues. The chain's CDR3 is CATRTGSYNEQFF. DNA for the CDR3: TGTGCCACCCGGACAGGCTCCTACAATGAGCAGTTCTTC.

V usage is TRBV5-1 and J usage is TRBJ2-5, with a weak D call TRBD1 (5 bases). V dropped 2 bases and J dropped 5 bases, with 7 bases sitting between them. This CDR3 spans 12 amino acids. Germline values: CDR1 SGHRS, CDR2 YFSETQ. CDR3 residues: CASSLQEETQYF. CDR3 bases: TGCGCCAGCAGCTTACAGGAGGAGACCCAGTACTTC.

This clone has more than one count but fewer than ten. This chain connects TRBV4-3 to TRBJ2-5; the match to TRBD1 covers 7 bases. CDR1 is LGHNA and CDR2 is YSLEER in the germline V gene. V lost 5 bases to trimming and J lost 4 bases; unmatched junction nucleotides: 4. The CDR3 contains 13 residues. This CDR3 reads CASSRGQLETQYF. CDR3 bases: TGCGCCAGCAGCAGGGGACAGCTAGAGACCCAGTACTTC.

This clone was observed a handful of times. The chain links TRBV7-2 to TRBJ2-1; D possibly matches TRBD1 or TRBD2 (5 bases each). CDR1 and CDR2 from the germline V gene are SGHTA and FQGNSA. CDR3 size: 16 residues. Trimming shortened V by 0 bases and J by 9 bases, and 18 bases separated the two germline ends. The CDR3 bases are TGTGCCAGCAGCTTAGCCTCGGGGCCGTCAGGCGGTGAGCAGTTCTTC. This codes for CASSLASGPSGGEQFF.

The J gene is TRBJ2-1, the V gene TRBV7-3, with TRBD2 matching 12 bases. This CDR3 has 14 amino acids. Germline assignment: CDR1 SGHTA and CDR2 FQGTGA. After removal of 5 bases from V and 7 bases from J, the junction contained 3 bases not matched to a gene. The CDR3 DNA follows: TGTGCCAGCAGCGCGGGACTAGCGGGTAATGAGCAGTTCTTC. Amino acids: CASSAGLAGNEQFF.

This clone has a count of ten or more. The chain links TRBV5-1 to TRBJ2-3; D perhaps matches TRBD1 (5 bases). V lost 1 base to trimming and J lost 5 bases, with 11 bases between them. Germline V gene lookup returns CDR1 SGHRS and CDR2 YFSETQ. The CDR3 contains 14 residues. The CDR3 DNA sequence: TGCGCCAGCAGCTTGTTGGGGCTGGAAGATACGCAGTATTTT. This translates into CASSLLGLEDTQYF.

The chain recombines TRBV7-2 with TRBJ1-2; no firm D call. This CDR3 region has 13 residues. V was clipped by 1 base and J by 4 bases, with 7 bases between them. CDR1 and CDR2 from the germline V gene are SGHTA and FQGNSA. CDR3: CASSLENSYGYTF. CDR3 bases: TGTGCCAGCAGCTTAGAAAACAGCTATGGCTACACCTTC. The complete variable domain, with remaining parts taken from reference TRBV7-2 and TRBJ1-2, reads GAGVSQSPSNKVTEKGKDVELRCDPISGHTALYWYRQSLGQGLEFLIYFQGNSAPDKSGLPSDRFSAERTGGSVSTLTIQRTQQEDSAVYLCASSLENSYGYTFGSGTRLTVV.

This clone was seen at least ten times. The chain's CDR3 is CASSPREGRTEAFF. CDR3 in DNA: TGTGCCAGCAGCCCCCGCGAGGGGCGGACTGAAGCTTTCTTT. This sequence joins TRBV7-8 and TRBJ1-1, with a possible D match to TRBD1 (5 bases). With 5 bases removed from V and 5 bases from J, the gap between germline ends came to 15 bases. The CDR3 is 14 amino acids. CDR1 is SGHVS and CDR2 is FQNEAQ in the germline V gene.

This clone was detected only a few times. CDR3 sequence (DNA): TGTGCCAGCAGCCCAGACGGGCGGAACACTGAAGCTTTCTTT. It codes for CASSPDGRNTEAFF. The chain carries TRBV7-9 and TRBJ1-1; D gene uncertain. V was trimmed by 5 bases and J by 1 base, leaving 11 bases between them. CDR3 length: 14 residues. In germline, CDR1 is SEHNR, CDR2 FQNEAQ (reference sequence).

V and J are TRBV9 and TRBJ2-1, with a weak D call TRBD2 (5 bases). CDR3 length: 14 amino acids. Germline CDR1 SGDLS, CDR2 YYNGEE. V dropped 0 bases and J dropped 8 bases, with 12 bases sitting between them. The CDR3 nucleotides are TGTGCCAGCAGCGTAGTTGAGGGAATGGATGAGCAGTTCTTC. Translated: CASSVVEGMDEQFF.

This clone was observed a handful of times. The CDR3 DNA follows: TGTGCCAGCGCCCTCAGCGGGTCGGATGAGCAGTTCTTC. It translates to CASALSGSDEQFF. V gene TRBV4-2 combines with J gene TRBJ2-1, with D maybe TRBD2 (6 bases). In germline, CDR1 is LGHNA, CDR2 YNFKEQ. The CDR3 is 13 residues long. V was trimmed by 8 bases and J by 8 bases, leaving 16 bases between them.

At least ten counts were recorded for this clone. J is TRBJ2-1 and V is TRBV7-3; TRBD2 agrees at 12 bases. V dropped 4 bases and J dropped 9; count of bases not matched to a gene: 7. Germline values: CDR1 SGHTA, CDR2 FQGTGA. CDR3 length: 15 residues. The CDR3 DNA reads as TGTGCCAGCAGCTCTCTAGCGGGAGGGTTAGGTGAGCAGTTCTTC. It specifies CASSSLAGGLGEQFF.

This clone has a handful of counts. The V and J genes are TRBV7-2 and TRBJ2-3, with D possibly being TRBD1 (6 bases). Germline CDR1 and CDR2: SGHTA and FQGNSA. Trimming shortened V by 1 base and J by 0 bases, and 17 bases separated the two germline ends. CDR3 length: 18 amino acids. For the CDR3, the DNA is TGTGCCAGCAGCTTAGGATCCGCCGGACAGCCTAGCACAGATACGCAGTATTTT. Translating it yields CASSLGSAGQPSTDTQYF.

The chain recombines TRBV7-9 with TRBJ2-7, with 7 nucleotides matching TRBD1. The J segment lost 6 bases and the V segment lost 5 bases, leaving 10 bases of the junction unmatched. Germline values: CDR1 SEHNR, CDR2 FQNEAQ (reference sequence). The CDR3 sequence is 14 residues long. The CDR3 DNA reads as TGTGCCAGCAGCCCAAGGGGGCCTTATGGCGAGCAGTACTTC. Protein: CASSPRGPYGEQYF.

The chain is built from TRBV6-6 and TRBJ1-3; 7 nucleotides agree with TRBD1. CDR3 size: 15 residues. Germline CDR1 is MNHNY and CDR2 is SVGAGI (reference sequence). Losses at the gene ends were 6 bases for V and 0 bases for J; bases not matched to a gene: 5. Written as DNA, the CDR3 is TGTGCCAGCAGACTGGGACAGCACTCTGGAAACACCATATATTTT. Translating gives CASRLGQHSGNTIYF.

The chain joins TRBV5-1 to TRBJ1-1; D might be TRBD1 (6 bases). V lost 3 bases and J 0 bases, leaving 15 bases between the germline ends. CDR1 SGHRS and CDR2 YFSETQ come from the germline V gene. This CDR3 comprises 16 residues. CDR3 bases: TGCGCCAGCAGCTCTAACAGGGCCGGGATGAACACTGAAGCTTTCTTT. Its protein product is CASSSNRAGMNTEAFF.

This clone has just a few counts. The gene calls are TRBV29-1 and TRBJ2-1; maybe TRBD1 (5 bases). Germline CDR1 and CDR2: SQVTM and ANQGSEA. There are 11 residues in the CDR3. Trimming took 8 bases from V and 9 from J, leaving 14 bases between them. The CDR3 loop reads CSTIRQFEQFF. In nucleotides, the CDR3 is TGCAGCACCATTCGACAGTTTGAGCAGTTCTTC.

This clone occurred a few times. The chain links TRBV27 to TRBJ1-5; no definite D call. From germline, CDR1 is MNHEY and CDR2 SMNVEV (reference sequence). The CDR3 has 15 residues. Trimming cost V 2 bases and J 1 base, with 9 bases left between them. CDR3 DNA: TGTGCCAGCAGTTTAATCGGACGGAGCAATCAGCCCCAGCATTTT. This translates into CASSLIGRSNQPQHF.

This clone has a handful of counts. The junction and the germline gene differ at one end; a read error may be behind it. The chain uses TRBV5-5 and TRBJ2-1; 10 bases agree with TRBD1. Germline lookup yields CDR1 SGHKS and CDR2 YYEKEE (reference sequence). The CDR3 has 13 amino acids. The CDR3 loop reads CASRDRGTNEQFF. The CDR3, as DNA: TGCGCCAGCAGGGACAGGGGAACCAATGAGCAGTTCTTC.

A few counts support this clone. The V and J genes are TRBV28 and TRBJ2-5, with TRBD1 matching 9 bases. This CDR3 has 17 residues. CDR1 MDHEN and CDR2 SYDVKM come from the germline V gene. Unmatched junction bases numbered 9, after V lost 2 bases and J lost 2 bases. In DNA, the CDR3 is TGTGCCAGCAGTTTAGCCGGGACAGGGACGGGGCAAGAGACCCAGTACTTC. This gives the protein CASSLAGTGTGQETQYF.